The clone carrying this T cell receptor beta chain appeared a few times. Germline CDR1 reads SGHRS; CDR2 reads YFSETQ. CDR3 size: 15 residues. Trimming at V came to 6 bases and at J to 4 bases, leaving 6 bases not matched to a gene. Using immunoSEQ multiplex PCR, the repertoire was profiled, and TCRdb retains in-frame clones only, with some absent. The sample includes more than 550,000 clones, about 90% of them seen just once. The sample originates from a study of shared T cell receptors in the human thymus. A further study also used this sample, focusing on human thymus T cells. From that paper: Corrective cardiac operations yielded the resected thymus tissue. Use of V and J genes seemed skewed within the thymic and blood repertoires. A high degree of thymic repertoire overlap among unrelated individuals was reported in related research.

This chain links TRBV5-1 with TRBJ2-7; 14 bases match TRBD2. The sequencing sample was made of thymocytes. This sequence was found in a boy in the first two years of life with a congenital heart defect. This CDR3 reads CASTSTSGGAYEQYF. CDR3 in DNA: TGCGCCAGCACCTCGACTAGCGGGGGGGCTTACGAGCAGTACTTC.